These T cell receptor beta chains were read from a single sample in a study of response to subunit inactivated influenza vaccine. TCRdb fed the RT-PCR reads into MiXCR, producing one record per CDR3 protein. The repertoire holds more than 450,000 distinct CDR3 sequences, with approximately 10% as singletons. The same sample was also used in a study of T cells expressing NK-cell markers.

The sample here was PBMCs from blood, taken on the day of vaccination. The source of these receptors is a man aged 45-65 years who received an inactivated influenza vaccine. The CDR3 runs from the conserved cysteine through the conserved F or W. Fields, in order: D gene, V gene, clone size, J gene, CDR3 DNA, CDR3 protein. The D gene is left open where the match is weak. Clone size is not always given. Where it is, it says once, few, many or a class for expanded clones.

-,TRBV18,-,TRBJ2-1,TGTGCCAGCTCCGGTTTTAGCTTGAATGAGCAGTTCTTC,CASSGFSLNEQFF
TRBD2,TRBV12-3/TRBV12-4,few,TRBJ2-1,TGTGCCAGCAGCCGGCGGGAGAGCTCCTACAATGAGCAGTTCTTC,CASSRRESSYNEQFF
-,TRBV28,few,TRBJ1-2,TGTGCCAGCAGTTTATTACCGACAGTGAACTATGGCTACACCTTC,CASSLLPTVNYGYTF
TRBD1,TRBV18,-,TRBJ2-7,TGTGCCAGCTCACCATCGACAGGGGGAAGCGAGCAGTACTTC,CASSPSTGGSEQYF
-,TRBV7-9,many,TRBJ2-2,TGTGCCAGCAGCTTAGTAACAGGCACCGGGGAGCTGTTTTTT,CASSLVTGTGELFF
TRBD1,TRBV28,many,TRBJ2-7,TGTGCCAGCAGTTTCGGCGGGACAGGGTTCAAAAAGCAGTACTTC,CASSFGGTGFKKQYF
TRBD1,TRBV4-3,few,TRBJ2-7,TGCGCCAGCAGCCAGGGACAGGGTTACACCTACGAGCAGTACTTC,CASSQGQGYTYEQYF
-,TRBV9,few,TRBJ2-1,TGTGCCAGCAGCGTAGAGGGGCGGGCCAATGAGCAGTTCTTC,CASSVEGRANEQFF
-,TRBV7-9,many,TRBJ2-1,TGTGCCAGCAGCTTAACTCAGGGTCACAATGAGCAGTTCTTC,CASSLTQGHNEQFF
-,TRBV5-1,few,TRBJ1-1,TGCGCCAGCAGGAGCCGACGGGACCCTATGAACACTGAAGCTTTCTTT,CASRSRRDPMNTEAFF
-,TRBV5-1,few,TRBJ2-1,TGCGCCAGCAGGGACGGGACACCTTCTAACAATGAGCAGTTCTTC,CASRDGTPSNNEQFF
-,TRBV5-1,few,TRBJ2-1,TGCGCCAGCAGCTTGGCCGGGACGGAGGGGATTCAGCAGTTCTTC,CASSLAGTEGIQQFF
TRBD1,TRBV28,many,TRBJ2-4,TGTGCCAGCAGTACGACAGGGTATGCCAAAAACATTCAGTACTTC,CASSTTGYAKNIQYF
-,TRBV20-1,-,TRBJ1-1,TGCAGTGCTAGAGCCCCTCCCCGGAGCACTGAAGCTTTCTTT,CSARAPPRSTEAFF
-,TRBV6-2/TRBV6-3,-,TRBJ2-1,TGTGCCAGCAGTTCAGGACGGACGGTGCTGAATGAGCAGTTCTTC,CASSSGRTVLNEQFF
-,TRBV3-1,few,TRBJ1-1,TGTGCCAGCAGCCAGCCTTCAGGGTCCCCTGAAGCTTTCTTT,CASSQPSGSPEAFF
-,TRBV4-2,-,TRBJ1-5,TGTGCCAGCAGCCAAGATCGGGAGGGACAGCCCCAGCATTTT,CASSQDREGQPQHF
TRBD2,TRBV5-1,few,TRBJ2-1,TGCGCCAGCAGCTTAAGGACGGGAGGGCGTTTCAATGAGCAGTTCTTC,CASSLRTGGRFNEQFF
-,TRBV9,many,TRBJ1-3,TGTGCCAGCAGCCTACGAACAGGGTCCGACTCTGGAAACACCATATATTTT,CASSLRTGSDSGNTIYF
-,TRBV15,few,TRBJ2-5,TGTGCCACCAGCAGAGATCTGGTTGCGGGGACGGAGACCCAGTACTTC,CATSRDLVAGTETQYF
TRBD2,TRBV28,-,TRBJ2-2,TGTGCCAGCAGTTTACGAGCGGGAGCAGGGACCGGGGAGCTGTTTTTT,CASSLRAGAGTGELFF
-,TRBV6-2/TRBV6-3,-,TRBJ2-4,TGTGCCAGCAGCCGAGCGTGGGACATTCAGTACTTC,CASSRAWDIQYF
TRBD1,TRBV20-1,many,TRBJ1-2,TGCAGTGGTGGGGACAGGCCAAACTATGGCTACACCTTC,CSGGDRPNYGYTF
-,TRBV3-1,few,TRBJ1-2,TGTGCCAGCAGCCAAGATGGGACAAACTATGGCTACACCTTC,CASSQDGTNYGYTF
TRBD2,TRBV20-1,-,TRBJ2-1,TGCAGTGCTAGTCCCGGGACTAGCGGGACCCTCCAAAGCTCCTACAATGAGCAGTTCTTC,CSASPGTSGTLQSSYNEQFF
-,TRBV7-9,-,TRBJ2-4,TGTGCCAGCGGATCCTCGGGCGGCAGGGGTCTAAACATTCAGTACTTC,CASGSSGGRGLNIQYF
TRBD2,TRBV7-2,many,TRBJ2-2,TGTGCCAGCAGCTTAGCTGTGGGAGGGCCCTCCGGGGAGCTGTTTTTT,CASSLAVGGPSGELFF
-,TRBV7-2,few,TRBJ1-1,TGTGCCAGCAGCCTTGCCGGAGGGCGGGACACTGAAGCTTTCTTT,CASSLAGGRDTEAFF
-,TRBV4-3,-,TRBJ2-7,TGCGCCAGCAGCCGTTGGACTGAGTCCTACGAGCAGTACTTC,CASSRWTESYEQYF
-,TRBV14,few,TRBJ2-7,TGTGCCAGCAGCCATGGCGTTAGGACGTACGCCTACGAGCAGTACTTC,CASSHGVRTYAYEQYF
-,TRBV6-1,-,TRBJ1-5,TGTGCCAGCCAGTCATTTCGGGATAATCAGCCCCAGCATTTT,CASQSFRDNQPQHF
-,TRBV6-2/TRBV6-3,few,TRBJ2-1,TGTGCCAGCAGTTACGCGAGTCAAGGCACCTACAATGAGCAGTTCTTC,CASSYASQGTYNEQFF
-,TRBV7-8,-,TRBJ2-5,TGTGCCAGCAGCATGTACAGGGAGGGGTACCAAGAGACCCAGTACTTC,CASSMYREGYQETQYF
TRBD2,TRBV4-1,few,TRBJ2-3,TGCGCCAGCAGCCGAGGCCAAGCGGGGGGGCCCCCCACAGATACGCAGTATTTT,CASSRGQAGGPPTDTQYF
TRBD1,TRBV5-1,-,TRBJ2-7,TGCGCCAGCAGCCCGGCCCGGGACAGATGGGACGAGCAGTACTTC,CASSPARDRWDEQYF
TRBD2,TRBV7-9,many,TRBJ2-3,TGTGCCAGCAGCGAGGGACTAGCGACGCCGGATACGCAGTATTTT,CASSEGLATPDTQYF
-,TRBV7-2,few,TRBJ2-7,TGTGCCAGCAGCTTAGCGTCATCGGCAGGCGTCTCCTACGAGCAGTACTTC,CASSLASSAGVSYEQYF
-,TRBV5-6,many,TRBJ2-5,TGTGCCAGCAGCCCGCTCGAGCAAGAGACCCAGTACTTC,CASSPLEQETQYF
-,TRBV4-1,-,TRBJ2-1,TGCGCCAGCAGCCCAACGGCGGGCCCCTCCTACAATGAGCAGTTCTTC,CASSPTAGPSYNEQFF
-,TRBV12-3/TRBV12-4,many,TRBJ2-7,TGTGCCAGCAGTTTAGGGGGCCGGGGCGAGCAGTACTTC,CASSLGGRGEQYF
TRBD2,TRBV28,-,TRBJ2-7,TGTGCCAGCAGTTTATATTTAGCGGGAGGGAACTACGAGCAGTACTTC,CASSLYLAGGNYEQYF
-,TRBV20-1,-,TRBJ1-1,TGCAGTGCTTCGTCGGCGCAGAAGAACACTGAAGCTTTCTTT,CSASSAQKNTEAFF
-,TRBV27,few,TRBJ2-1,TGTGCCAGCAGGACCCATGGTAGGCGAGATGAGCAGTTCTTC,CASRTHGRRDEQFF
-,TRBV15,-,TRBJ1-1,TGTGCCACCAGCGAGCGGGACTACACTGAAGCTTTCTTT,CATSERDYTEAFF
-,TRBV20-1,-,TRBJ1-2,TGCAGTGCCCCGACACCGACCAACTATGGCTACACCTTC,CSAPTPTNYGYTF
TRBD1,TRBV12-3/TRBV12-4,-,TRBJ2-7,TGTGCCAGCAGTTCGGGACAGTCCGGGTACGAGCAGTACTTC,CASSSGQSGYEQYF
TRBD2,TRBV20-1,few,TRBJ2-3,TGCAGTGCTAAAGGACTAGCGGGGGGTAGGGGGGATACGCAGTATTTT,CSAKGLAGGRGDTQYF
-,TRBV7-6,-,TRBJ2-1,TGTGCCAGCAGCTTGATCGACGGGGTACTCAATGAGCAGTTCTTC,CASSLIDGVLNEQFF
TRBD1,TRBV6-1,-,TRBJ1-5,TGTGCCAGCAGGACCGGGACAGTTAATCAGCCCCAGCATTTT,CASRTGTVNQPQHF
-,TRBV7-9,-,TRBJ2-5,TGTGCCAGCAGCTTTCTTAGCGCGGAGACCCAGTACTTC,CASSFLSAETQYF
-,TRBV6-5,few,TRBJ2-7,TGTGCCAGCAGTTACCGAATTTCTCTGACAGGACCCTACGAGCAGTACTTC,CASSYRISLTGPYEQYF
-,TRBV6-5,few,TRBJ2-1,TGTGCCAGCAGTTACTCGGGGCAGGAGCAGTTCTTC,CASSYSGQEQFF
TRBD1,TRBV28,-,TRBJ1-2,TGTGCCAGCAGTTTAGTGGGACAGCAAAACTATGGCTACACCTTC,CASSLVGQQNYGYTF
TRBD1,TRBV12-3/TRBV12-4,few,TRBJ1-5,TGTGCCAGCAGTCCGGGGACAGGGGCCTGGGATCAGCCCCAGCATTTT,CASSPGTGAWDQPQHF
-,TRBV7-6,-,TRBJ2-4,TGTGCCAGCAGCTTGGGTCCACTAGGGCGGACATTAGCCAAAAACATTCAGTACTTC,CASSLGPLGRTLAKNIQYF
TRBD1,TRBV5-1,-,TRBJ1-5,TGCGCCAGCAGCTTAACAGGGGAGGGTCAGCCCCAGCATTTT,CASSLTGEGQPQHF
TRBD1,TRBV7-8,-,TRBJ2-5,TGTGCCAGCAGCTTAGTACAGGGGGCTTGGGAGACCCAGTACTTC,CASSLVQGAWETQYF
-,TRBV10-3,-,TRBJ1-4,TGTGCCATCAGTGAGCTGGCCGAGAGTGAAAAACTGTTTTTT,CAISELAESEKLFF
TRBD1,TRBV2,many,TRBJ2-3,TGTGCCAGCAGTAGAGCAGGGGGCGCGGGCACAGATACGCAGTATTTT,CASSRAGGAGTDTQYF
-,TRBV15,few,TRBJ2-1,TGTGCCACCAGCAGAGAGGCCGGGGTTTACAATGAGCAGTTCTTC,CATSREAGVYNEQFF